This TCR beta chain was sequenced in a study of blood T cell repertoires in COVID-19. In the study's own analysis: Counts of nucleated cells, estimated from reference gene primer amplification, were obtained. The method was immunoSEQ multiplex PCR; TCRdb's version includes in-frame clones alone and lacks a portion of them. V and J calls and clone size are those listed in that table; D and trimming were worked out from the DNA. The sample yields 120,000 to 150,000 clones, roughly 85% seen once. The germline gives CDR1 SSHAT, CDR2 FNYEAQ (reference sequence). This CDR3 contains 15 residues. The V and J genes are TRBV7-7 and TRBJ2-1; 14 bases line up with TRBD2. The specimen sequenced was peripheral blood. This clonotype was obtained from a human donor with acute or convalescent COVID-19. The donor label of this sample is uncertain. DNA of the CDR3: TGTGCTAGCGCCCCCGGGACTAGCGGGAGCCATGAGCAGTTCTTC. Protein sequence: CASAPGTSGSHEQFF.